This TCR beta chain came from a study of CD8 T cell repertoires and HIV-1 epitope variants. Study as a whole: Controls included no peptide, Ebola AY9 epitope, and a CMV, EBV, flu pool. Enriched T cells were co-cultured with equal numbers of autologous T cell-negative antigen-presenting cells. Whole-study findings and limits: This assay reports beta chains of antigen-expanded cells, not T cell function.

Profiling relied on immunoSEQ multiplex PCR, and the TCRdb table lists in-frame clones only, not all of them. Among roughly 100,000 clones listed, roughly four fifths were seen once. This clone occurred a few times. Its target is not known. This receptor was identified in a male donor with HIV. The specimen sequenced was uncultured baseline CD8+ T cells from peripheral blood mononuclear cells (PBMCs).

The CDR3: CASSQVGVGQETQYF. CDR3 nucleotides: TGCGCCAGCAGCCAAGTAGGGGTGGGACAAGAGACCCAGTACTTC. The V call is TRBV4-1, the J call TRBJ2-5; possible D gene TRBD1, 5 bases. Trimming stripped 1 base from V and 2 bases from J, with 11 bases between. This CDR3 is 15 amino acids long. Per germline, CDR1 MGHRA and CDR2 YSYEKL.